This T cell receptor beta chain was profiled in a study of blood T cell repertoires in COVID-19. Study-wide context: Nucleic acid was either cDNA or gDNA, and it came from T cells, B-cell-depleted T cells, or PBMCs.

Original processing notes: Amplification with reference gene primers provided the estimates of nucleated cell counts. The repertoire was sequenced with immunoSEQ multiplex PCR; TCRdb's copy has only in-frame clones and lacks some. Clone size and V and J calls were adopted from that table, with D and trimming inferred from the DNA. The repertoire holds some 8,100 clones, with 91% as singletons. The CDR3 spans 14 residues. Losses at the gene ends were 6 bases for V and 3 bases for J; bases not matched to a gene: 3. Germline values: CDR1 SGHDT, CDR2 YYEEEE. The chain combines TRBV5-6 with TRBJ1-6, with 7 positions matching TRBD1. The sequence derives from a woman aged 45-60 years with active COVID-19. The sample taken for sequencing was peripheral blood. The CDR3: CASISGGYNSPLHF. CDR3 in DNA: TGTGCCAGCATCTCAGGGGGCTATAATTCACCCCTCCACTTT.